The clone carrying this T cell receptor beta chain was observed once. Its antigen remains unidentified. The data belong to a study of tumor-infiltrating lymphocytes in glioblastoma multiforme. The study's findings and limits: The TCR and somatic mutation analysis included just one glioblastoma patient.

Three nested ARM-PCR rounds with V-beta and C-beta primers built TCRB libraries. A C-beta primer primed TCRB cDNA from around 0.53 ug RNA. From the multiplex PCR reads, TCRdb called clonotypes with MiXCR, one entry per CDR3 protein. The repertoire holds approximately 9,300 distinct CDR3 sequences, with about 67% as singletons. The origin of this receptor is a male donor with glioblastoma. The specimen was brain tumor tissue.

DNA of the CDR3: TGCGCCAGCAGCCGATTGCAGGGACAGGGAATAAACGAGCAGTACTTC. Protein sequence: CASSRLQGQGINEQYF. The chain uses TRBV4-1 and TRBJ2-7; 9 nucleotides line up with TRBD1. The length of the CDR3 is 16 residues. J gave up 5 bases and V 4 bases, and 12 bases lay outside the gene matches. Germline lookup yields CDR1 MGHRA and CDR2 YSYEKL.